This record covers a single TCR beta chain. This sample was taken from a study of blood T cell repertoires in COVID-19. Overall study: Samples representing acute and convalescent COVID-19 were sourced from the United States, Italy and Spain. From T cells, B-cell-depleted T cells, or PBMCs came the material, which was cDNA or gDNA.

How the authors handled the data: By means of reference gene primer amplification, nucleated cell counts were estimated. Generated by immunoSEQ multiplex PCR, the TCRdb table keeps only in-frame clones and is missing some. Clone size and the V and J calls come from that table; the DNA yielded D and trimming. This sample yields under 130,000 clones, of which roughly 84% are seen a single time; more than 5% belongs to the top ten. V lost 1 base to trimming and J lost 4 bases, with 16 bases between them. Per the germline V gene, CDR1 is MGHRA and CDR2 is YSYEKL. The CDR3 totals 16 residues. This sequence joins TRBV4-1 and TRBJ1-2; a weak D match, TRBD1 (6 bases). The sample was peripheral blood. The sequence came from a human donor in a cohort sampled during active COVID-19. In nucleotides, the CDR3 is TGCGCCAGCAGCCAAGGAAACGGGGGGGCCGGCTATGGCTACACCTTC. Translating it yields CASSQGNGGAGYGYTF.